This TCR beta chain emerged from a study of cytomegalovirus exposure and HLA in healthy donors (dated by TCRdb to the late 2010s). Study-wide context: An earlier analysis of a few hundred of the donors reported 276 Gb of sequence data and 95 million to 130 million unique TCR beta sequences obtained from about 180 million T cells. Of the approximately 400 genotyped donors, roughly 80% fell in the genetic ancestry cluster associated with self-reported Caucasian donors. All discovery cohort repertoires had been generated on a single sequencing platform. The study was designed to test whether signatures of past pathogen exposure could be identified by cataloging public T cell receptors. To predict cytomegalovirus infection status, the study brought together high-throughput TCR immunosequencing, statistical association of individual TCRs with disease status, and machine learning. The study used immunosequencing to profile the T cell repertoires of several hundred subjects and linked those repertoires to cytomegalovirus serostatus. An earlier analysis of 500 to 750 of the donors applied high-throughput TCR beta sequencing to assess whether each TCR beta V gene segment acted as functional or pseudogenic. HLA typing included class I and class II loci at four-digit resolution. About 330 gigabases of sequencing data and roughly 80 million unique TCR sequences made up an early release that covered several hundred HLA-typed donors. Typing coverage differed by locus: A, B, C, DRB1 and DQB1 were typed in roughly 620-630 donors, DQA1 in 500 to 550, DPA1 in 600 to 610, and DPB1 in around 440. In the later analysis, no new phenotypic data were used to find candidate immune exposures; instead, reliance was placed on TCR beta sequences and their occurrence across donors. To study patterns of TCR occurrence, a later analysis re-analyzed previously published TCR beta repertoires from 700 or so donors and added high-resolution HLA genotyping. A separate validation cohort of about 110 different subjects was used in addition to the roughly 640-subject first cohort. Genome-wide SNP genotypes for about 65% of the 666 donors were used in a later genetic analysis, which treated that subset as a discovery cohort. Donor age, sex, ethnicity and CMV serostatus were compiled alongside the repertoire data. Among 300 to 500 genotyped donors of the cohort, an average of approximately 240,000 unique TCR beta nucleotide sequences was sequenced per donor, of which about 18% were non-productive. Four to six DR-DQ haplotypes were handled as single units for association and clustering, since linkage in the cohort was strong. The investigation overall reported the following: The study listed over 150 TCR beta chains as associated with cytomegalovirus. In an earlier analysis of 587 of the donors, most TCR beta V segments appeared in productive rearrangements about 87% or about 30% of the time, broadly matching IMGT annotations. Only TCR beta chains were sequenced in this cohort, and the absence of alpha or paired-chain data limited detectable features. Compared with equally common non-associated chains, HLA-associated TCR beta chains in a later analysis were more clonally expanded and had lower generation probabilities. A later genetic analysis associated a missense DCLRE1C variant with V-gene and J-gene trimming of TCR beta chains, and an independent cohort replicated the association. Because the 87-base-pair reads could not distinguish some IMGT-functional V segments, including TRBV6-2 and TRBV6-3, those segments were excluded. When HLA alleles, especially DR and DQ, strongly co-occurred, TCR associations were difficult to assign to individual alleles. According to the authors, the approach could potentially be generalized to other disease states and immunological phenotypes. At a false discovery rate of 0.05, a later analysis linked under 20,000 TCR beta sequences to specific HLA alleles. While some public TCRs were present in many individuals, most TCR sequences turned up only very rarely across donors. Presence/absence analyses assumed roughly uniform sequencing depth across donors, an assumption that may not hold. Compared with the approximately 670-donor mean, donors in an Asian-associated ancestry cluster had fewer N-insertions in productive TCRs, according to a later genetic analysis. According to a later analysis, parvovirus B19, influenza, CMV and Epstein-Barr virus appeared linked to several top co-occurrence clusters. Linkage disequilibrium might explain the correlated functional status among segregating V segments, but an unknown experimental factor could not be ruled out. In a later analysis, the rate of TCR association differed among HLA loci, with DRB1 alleles having the most associated TCRs and HLA-C alleles having the fewest. A later analysis found that most CMV-associated TCR beta chains appeared HLA-restricted, with HLA associations seemingly driven largely by CMV exposure. A cluster of highly shared sequence variants was judged likely to represent a technical artifact of the sequencing pipeline. Around 16 rarely observed V segments, including chromosome 9 orphons, were excluded from the earlier analysis of 550 to 700 of the donors because counts were too low. Because HLA typing was missing for some donors at each locus, association tests included only the typed subset. A further reported finding was that TCR beta sequences accurately predicted the HLA-A and HLA-B alleles for most subjects in the first cohort. For the cohort, immune exposure information was limited to CMV serostatus. A few of the identified cytomegalovirus-associated TCR beta chains were confirmed in vitro to be specific for cytomegalovirus antigens. The classifier was reported to diagnose cytomegalovirus status with high specificity and sensitivity in both the original and validation cohorts.

V gives up 0 bases and J gives up 7 bases, and the segment between their germline ends measures 16 bases. The CDR3 spans 15 residues, from the cysteine through the phenylalanine. Just the 45-base CDR3 DNA is kept, in frame starting at base 1. Per the germline V gene, SGDLS is the CDR1 and YYNGEE is the CDR2. The cohort comprised 710 or so healthy bone marrow donors. Cohort members were all nominally healthy when sampled, although unrecorded immune exposures were likely present. The donor was CMV seronegative and belonged to the group of 380 or so seronegative cohort members. A peripheral blood sample was provided by each donor, and peripheral blood mononuclear cells were used for TCR beta sequencing. The Qiagen DNeasy Blood Extraction Kit was used to extract genomic DNA from the blood cell samples. Receptor amplification or capture employed the immunoSEQ multiplex PCR assay. A mixture of 60 forward primers for TCR Vbeta segments and 13 reverse primers for TCR Jbeta segments was used in the multiplex PCR. Amplification of the CDR3 region of rearranged TCR beta genes was performed with a multiplex PCR assay on genomic DNA. The Illumina HiSeq System was used to sequence the amplified TCR beta libraries as 87-base-pair reads. Turning to the authors' computational methods: A later analysis tallied roughly 80 million unique TCR beta chains across the approximately 670 repertoires, and some 10 million of those chains were shared by two or more donors. Raw reads were error-corrected and collapsed into unique sequences by a nearest-neighbor algorithm in which closely related sequences were merged to remove PCR and sequencing errors. To assign V, D and J gene segments, CDR3 sequences were aligned to IMGT reference sequences. For a sequence to be retained, a match of at least six nucleotides to both a V gene segment and a J gene segment was required. Rearrangements were called productive when the CDR3 lacked stop codons and stayed in frame with V and J; all others were non-productive. CDR3 was defined according to IMGT convention as the region running from the second conserved V-encoded cysteine to the conserved J-encoded phenylalanine. The earlier analysis of about 610 of the donors excluded any sequence lacking an unambiguous match to a single V gene segment. An earlier analysis of a few hundred of the donors classified V segments as functional when productive rearrangements were above 56.7% and as segregating when the standard deviation between donors was above 5%. A statistical classification framework was built for diagnosing cytomegalovirus status from the catalog of TCR beta chain sequences. In a later analysis, V and J genes were assigned by comparing TCR nucleotide sequences against IMGT/GENE-DB human TR gene sequences. In a later analysis, CDR3 sequences and most-parsimonious VDJ recombination scenarios were assigned using the TCRdist pipeline. A later analysis defined each TCR beta chain by its CDR3 amino acid sequence plus V-gene family, and excluded reads lacking a unique V-gene family. As a way to deal with suspected cross-contamination and a sequencing artifact, a later analysis dropped under 600 nucleotide sequences that were highly shared and had low generation probability. In a later analysis, a clonal expansion index for each public chain was calculated from normalized within-repertoire ranks of inferred template counts. A later analysis computed generation probabilities with a VDJ recombination model fitted to out-of-frame rearrangements, and checked the results against IGoR. In a later analysis, TCR-TCR, TCR-HLA and TCR-CMV co-occurrence was scored with hypergeometric tests, and a repertoire-size bias correction was applied to TCR pairs. False discovery rates were estimated in a later analysis by permuting HLA or CMV assignments 20 times. In a later analysis, co-occurring TCRs were grouped using DBSCAN, with TCRdist sequence similarity added in when clustering inside HLA-allele-positive subsets. For co-occurrence clustering, repertoires with fewer than 30,000 or more than 120,000 public chains were excluded, along with several repertoires with anomalous nucleotide sharing. TCRdb holds this immuneACCESS table with in-frame rearrangements only. Some clones are missing; in checked studies, unresolved V genes explain under half, and the rest has no known cause. V and J calls and clone size come straight from that table; D and trimming were deduced from the DNA. A total of 110,000 or so clones appear in this sample, around 73% of them only once. The top ten clonotypes cover roughly 1.2% of the sample.

Concerning this clone: The antigen it binds to is not known. No base quality information exists; no much larger clone differs at one position.

The receptor was isolated from a man aged 25-45 years in good health and CMV-seronegative. The rearranged chain carries TRBV9 and TRBJ2-5; TRBD2 is a weak D gene call, 6 bases matching. The sample was PBMCs. At the DNA level, the sequence is TGTGCCAGCAGCGTAGGGCTAGCGCTAGACGGGACCCAGTACTTC. Its coded protein is CASSVGLALDGTQYF.